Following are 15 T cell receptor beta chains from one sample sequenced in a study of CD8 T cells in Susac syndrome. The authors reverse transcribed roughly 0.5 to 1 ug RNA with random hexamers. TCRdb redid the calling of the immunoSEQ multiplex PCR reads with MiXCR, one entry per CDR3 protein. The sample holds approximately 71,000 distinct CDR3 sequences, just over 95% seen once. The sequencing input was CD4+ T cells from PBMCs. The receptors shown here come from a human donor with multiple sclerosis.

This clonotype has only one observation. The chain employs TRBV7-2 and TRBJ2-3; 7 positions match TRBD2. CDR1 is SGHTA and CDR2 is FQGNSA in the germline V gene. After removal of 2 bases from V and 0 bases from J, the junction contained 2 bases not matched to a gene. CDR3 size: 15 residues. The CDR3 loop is CASSLLGGSTDTQYF. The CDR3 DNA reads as TGTGCCAGCAGCTTACTCGGGGGGAGCACAGATACGCAGTATTTT.

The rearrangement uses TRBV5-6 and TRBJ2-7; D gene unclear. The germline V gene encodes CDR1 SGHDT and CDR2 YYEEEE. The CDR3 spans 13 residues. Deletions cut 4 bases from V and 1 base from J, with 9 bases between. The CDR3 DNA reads TGTGCCAGCAGCGTCACTAAATCCTACGAGCAGTACTTC. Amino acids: CASSVTKSYEQYF.

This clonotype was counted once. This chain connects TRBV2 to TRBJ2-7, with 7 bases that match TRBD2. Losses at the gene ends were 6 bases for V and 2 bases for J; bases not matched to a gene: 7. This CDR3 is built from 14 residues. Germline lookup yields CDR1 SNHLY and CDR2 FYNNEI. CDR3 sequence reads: CASRGWRGTYEQYF. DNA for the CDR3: TGTGCCAGCAGGGGATGGCGGGGGACCTACGAGCAGTACTTC.

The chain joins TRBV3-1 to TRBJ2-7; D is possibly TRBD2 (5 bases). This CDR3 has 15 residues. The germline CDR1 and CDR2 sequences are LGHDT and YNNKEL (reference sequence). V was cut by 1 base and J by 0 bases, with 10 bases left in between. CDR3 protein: CASSQGWRISYEQYF. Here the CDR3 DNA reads TGTGCCAGCAGCCAAGGATGGAGGATCTCCTACGAGCAGTACTTC.

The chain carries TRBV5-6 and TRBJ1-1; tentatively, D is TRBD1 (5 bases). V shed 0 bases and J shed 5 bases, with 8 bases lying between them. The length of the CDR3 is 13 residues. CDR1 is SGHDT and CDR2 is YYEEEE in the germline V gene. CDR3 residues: CASSLVGDTEAFF. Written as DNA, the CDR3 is TGTGCCAGCAGCTTGGTGGGGGATACTGAAGCTTTCTTT.

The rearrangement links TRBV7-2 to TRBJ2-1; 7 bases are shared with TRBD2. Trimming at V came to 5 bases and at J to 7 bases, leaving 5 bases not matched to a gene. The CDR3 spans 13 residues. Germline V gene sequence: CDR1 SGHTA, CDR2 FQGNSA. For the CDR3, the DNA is TGTGCCAGCAGCACCGGGACTACTAATGAGCAGTTCTTC. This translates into CASSTGTTNEQFF. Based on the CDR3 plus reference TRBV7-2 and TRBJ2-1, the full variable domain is GAGVSQSPSNKVTEKGKDVELRCDPISGHTALYWYRQSLGQGLEFLIYFQGNSAPDKSGLPSDRFSAERTGGSVSTLTIQRTQQEDSAVYLCASSTGTTNEQFFGPGTRLTVL.

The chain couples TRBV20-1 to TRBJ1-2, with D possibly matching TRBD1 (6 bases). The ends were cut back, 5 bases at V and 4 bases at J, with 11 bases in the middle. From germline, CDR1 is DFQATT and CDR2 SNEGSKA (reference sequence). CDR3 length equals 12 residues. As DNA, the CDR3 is TGCAGTGCTCAGGACAGTGGCTATGGCTACACCTTC. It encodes CSAQDSGYGYTF.

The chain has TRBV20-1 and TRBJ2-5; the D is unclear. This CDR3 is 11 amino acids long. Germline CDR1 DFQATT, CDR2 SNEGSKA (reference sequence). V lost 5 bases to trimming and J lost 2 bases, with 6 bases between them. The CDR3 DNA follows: TGCAGTGCTGCAACGCAAGAGACCCAGTACTTC. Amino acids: CSAATQETQYF.

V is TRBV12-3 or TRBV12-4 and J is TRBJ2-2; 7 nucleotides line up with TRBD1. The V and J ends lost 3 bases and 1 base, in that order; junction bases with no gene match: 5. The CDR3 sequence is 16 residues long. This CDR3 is CASSFSNRGNTGELFF. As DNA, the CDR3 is TGTGCCAGCAGTTTCAGCAACAGGGGGAACACCGGGGAGCTGTTTTTT.

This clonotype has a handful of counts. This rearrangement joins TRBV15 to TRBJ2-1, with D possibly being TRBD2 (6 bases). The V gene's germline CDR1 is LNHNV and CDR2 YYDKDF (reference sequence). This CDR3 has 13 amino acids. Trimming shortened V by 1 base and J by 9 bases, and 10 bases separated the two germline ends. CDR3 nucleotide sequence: TGTGCCACCAGCAGAGCGGCGGGGTTTGAGCAGTTCTTC. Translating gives CATSRAAGFEQFF.

The CDR3 loop is CASSTSQETQYF. Here the CDR3 DNA reads TGTGCCAGCAGCACCAGTCAAGAGACCCAGTACTTC. This chain uses TRBV5-6 with TRBJ2-5, with D hard to call. Germline V gene lookup returns CDR1 SGHDT and CDR2 YYEEEE. The CDR3 consists of 12 residues. Trimming shortened V by 4 bases and J by 2 bases, and 6 bases separated the two germline ends.

Here the CDR3 DNA reads TGCGCCAGCAGCTTGAATTCAGGGCCCGCCGGGGAGCTGTTTTTT. Amino acid sequence: CASSLNSGPAGELFF. This chain links TRBV5-1 with TRBJ2-2; D is possibly TRBD1 (5 bases). V dropped 1 base and J dropped 6 bases, with 13 bases sitting between them. The CDR3 covers 15 residues. Germline V gene data show CDR1 as SGHRS and CDR2 as YFSETQ.

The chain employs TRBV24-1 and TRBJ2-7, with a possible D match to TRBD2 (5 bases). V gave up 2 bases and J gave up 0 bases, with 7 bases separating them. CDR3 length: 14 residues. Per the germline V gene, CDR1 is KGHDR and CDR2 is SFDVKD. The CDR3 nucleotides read TGTGCCACCAGTGATTCTCGGGACTCCTACGAGCAGTACTTC. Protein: CATSDSRDSYEQYF.

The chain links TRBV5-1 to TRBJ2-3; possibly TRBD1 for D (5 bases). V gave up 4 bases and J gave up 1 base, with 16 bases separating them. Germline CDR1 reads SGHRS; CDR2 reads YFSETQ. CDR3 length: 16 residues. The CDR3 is CASSPARARGTDTQYF. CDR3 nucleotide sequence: TGCGCCAGCAGCCCCGCCAGGGCTCGGGGCACAGATACGCAGTATTTT. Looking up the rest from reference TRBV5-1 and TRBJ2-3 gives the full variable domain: KAGVTQTPRYLIKTRGQQVTLSCSPISGHRSVSWYQQTPGQGLQFLFEYFSETQRNKGNFPGRFSGRQFSNSRSEMNVSTLELGDSALYLCASSPARARGTDTQYFGPGTRLTVL.

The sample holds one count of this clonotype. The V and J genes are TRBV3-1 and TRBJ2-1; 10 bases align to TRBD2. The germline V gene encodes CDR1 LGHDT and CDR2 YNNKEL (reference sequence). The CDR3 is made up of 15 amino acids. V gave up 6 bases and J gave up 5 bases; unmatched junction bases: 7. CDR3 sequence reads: CASRRSGGAHNEQFF. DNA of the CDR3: TGTGCCAGCAGACGGAGCGGGGGGGCCCACAATGAGCAGTTCTTC.